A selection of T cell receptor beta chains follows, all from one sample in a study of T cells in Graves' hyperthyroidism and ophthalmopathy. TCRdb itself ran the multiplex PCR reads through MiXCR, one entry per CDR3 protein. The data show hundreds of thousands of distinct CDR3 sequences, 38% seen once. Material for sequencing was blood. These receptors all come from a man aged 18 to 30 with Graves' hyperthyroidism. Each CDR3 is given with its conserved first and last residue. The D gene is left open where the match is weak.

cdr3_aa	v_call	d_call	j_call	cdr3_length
CASSALGQHTEAFF	TRBV7-9	-	TRBJ1-1	14
CSVAQTGGNTIYF	TRBV29-1	-	TRBJ1-3	13
CASSQSGRQGRINQPQHF	TRBV16	-	TRBJ1-5	18
CASSEPQHF	TRBV2	-	TRBJ1-5	9
CASSRTGDNSYEQYF	TRBV7-9	TRBD1	TRBJ2-7	15
CASSQEGYQPQHF	TRBV7-9	-	TRBJ1-5	13
CASSRDFGYTF	TRBV10-3	-	TRBJ1-2	11
CASSLAGRLGANSPLHF	TRBV7-2	-	TRBJ1-6	17
CAISGGLDTEAFF	TRBV10-3	-	TRBJ1-1	13
CASSAQTGGNTGKLFF	TRBV9	TRBD1	TRBJ1-4	16
CASSLDYLGTQYF	TRBV7-8	-	TRBJ2-5	13
CASSLSQGPNQPQHF	TRBV7-2	-	TRBJ1-5	15
CASSQERGPEAFF	TRBV7-9	-	TRBJ1-1	13
CASSVGTVGEQYF	TRBV5-1	TRBD1	TRBJ2-7	13
CASSSSGAPYEQYF	TRBV9	TRBD2	TRBJ2-7	14
CASSQRDRYTEAFF	TRBV7-9	TRBD1	TRBJ1-1	14
CASNGKQVVRGYTF	TRBV2	-	TRBJ1-2	14
CASSVDRDHEKLFF	TRBV9	TRBD1	TRBJ1-4	14
CASSQEKRGGGETQYF	TRBV4-1	TRBD2	TRBJ2-5	16
CASSYSVTGENTGELFF	TRBV6-2/TRBV6-3	-	TRBJ2-2	17
CASSQVPGFNQPQHF	TRBV9	-	TRBJ1-5	15
CSVAATGSYEQYF	TRBV29-1	-	TRBJ2-7	13
CSARLAVPEQYF	TRBV29-1	TRBD2	TRBJ2-7	12
CASSLDQGAHGYTF	TRBV13	TRBD1	TRBJ1-2	14
CASSFWGLGNEKLFF	TRBV25-1	-	TRBJ1-4	15
CASNLGISGNTIYF	TRBV2	-	TRBJ1-3	14
CASGGGSPLHF	TRBV25-1	-	TRBJ1-6	11
CASSLKAGANTGELFF	TRBV7-9	TRBD2	TRBJ2-2	16
CASSLMVGGQVGYTF	TRBV9	-	TRBJ1-2	15
CASTPRAGAWVF	TRBV19	TRBD2	TRBJ2-1	12
CASSPGRFQETQYF	TRBV7-8	-	TRBJ2-5	14
CASSEGGSVIYEQYF	TRBV10-2	-	TRBJ2-7	15
CASTGGLTNTGEPFF	TRBV2	TRBD2	TRBJ2-2	15
CASSPSGTENSPLHF	TRBV5-1	TRBD1	TRBJ1-6	15
CASSQPDRDGQPQHF	TRBV4-3	TRBD1	TRBJ1-5	15
CASSSGPGTGAETQYF	TRBV12-3/TRBV12-4	TRBD1	TRBJ2-5	16
CASNFEGSYNSPLHF	TRBV7-9	-	TRBJ1-6	15
CASSFGTSDEQYF	TRBV3-1	TRBD2	TRBJ2-7	13
CSVELGRQTGELFF	TRBV29-1	-	TRBJ2-2	14
CASSEGWQVQETQYF	TRBV2	-	TRBJ2-5	15
CASSEDRVAQPQHF	TRBV2	-	TRBJ1-5	14
CASSLQGGELFF	TRBV2	-	TRBJ2-2	12